The present T cell receptor (beta chain) was sequenced within a study of human T cells and chemical hapten exposure. General observations from the study: After DPC sensitization, TCRs above 1 in 1000 frequency showed no change.

The time point was: healthy volunteer bleed at 2 weeks. The study extracted total RNA from unfractionated whole blood. TCRdb ran MiXCR on the RACE reads and lists one entry per CDR3 protein. The sample carries about 45,000 distinct CDR3 sequences, approximately 4.8% recorded once. The table lists this clonotype with many counts. Its specificity is not known. V gave up 5 bases and J gave up 2 bases, with 22 bases separating them. Germline V CDR1 and CDR2: MNHEY, SMNVEV (reference sequence). The CDR3 is 17 amino acids. The specimen was whole blood. The TCR comes from a human donor in good health. Some clones in this sample may be carry-over from other donors' samples. The chain employs TRBV27 and TRBJ2-7; perhaps D is TRBD1 or TRBD2 (5 bases each). The DNA for the CDR3 is TGTGCCAGCAGTGCCCTCCCTTGGGGCGGGTTGCCCTACGAGCAGTACTTC. The encoded protein is CASSALPWGGLPYEQYF.